Given below is one T cell receptor beta chain in context. CDR1 is MDHEN, CDR2 SYDVKM, per germline. This CDR3 has 12 residues. V was clipped by 3 bases and J by 4 bases, with 6 bases between them. The data were taken from a study of blood T cell repertoires in COVID-19. Study details: Whether acute or convalescent, the COVID-19 samples came from the United States, Italy and Spain. The analysed material was cDNA or gDNA that came from T cells, B-cell-depleted T cells, or PBMCs.

In the authors' methods: By means of reference gene primer amplification, nucleated cell counts were estimated. Sequencing was performed with immunoSEQ multiplex PCR; in TCRdb, only in-frame clones are kept and a portion is missing. V, J and clone size are taken as reported in that table, and D and trimming were inferred from the DNA itself. The profile shows around 300,000 clones, 75% to 95% of them singletons. Enrolled during active infection, Seattle patients were then followed longitudinally. The chain combines TRBV28 with TRBJ2-5; D is possibly TRBD2 (5 bases). This clonotype was obtained from a woman aged 25 to 45 with COVID-19, enrolled during active disease. Sample: peripheral blood. The CDR3 region is CASSLAGETQYF. DNA for the CDR3: TGTGCCAGCAGTTTGGCGGGAGAGACCCAGTACTTC.